This T cell receptor beta chain is drawn from a study of cytomegalovirus exposure and HLA in healthy donors. V lost 5 bases and J 0 bases, leaving 23 bases between the germline ends. The V gene's germline CDR1 is SEHNR and CDR2 FQNEAQ (reference sequence). The CDR3 length is 19 residues. PCR used 60 Vbeta primers and 13 Jbeta primers. The protocol was immunoSEQ multiplex PCR, while the TCRdb copy is restricted to in-frame clones and leaves out a portion. Of about 150,000 clones in the sample, approximately 79% were seen once. To note about this clone: No antigen is known for it.

Study-wide findings and caveats: Under in vitro conditions, a few CMV-associated chains were confirmed as specific for CMV antigens. The HLA-A and HLA-B alleles of most subjects were reportedly predicted accurately from TCR beta sequences.

Sequenced material: PBMCs. The chain couples TRBV7-9 to TRBJ1-3, with D tentatively TRBD1 (6 bases). The receptor was derived from a woman in her 50s in good health and CMV-seropositive. The CDR3 DNA reads as TGTGCCAGCAGCCTCCAGAGGGGGACCGGGGACCTCTCTGGAAACACCATATATTTT. Protein sequence: CASSLQRGTGDLSGNTIYF. The full variable domain, rest sourced from reference TRBV7-9 and TRBJ1-3, is DTGVSQNPRHKITKRGQNVTFRCDPISEHNRLYWYRQTLGQGPEFLTYFQNEAQLEKSRLLSDRFSAERPKGSFSTLEIQRTEQGDSAMYLCASSLQRGTGDLSGNTIYFGEGSWLTVV.